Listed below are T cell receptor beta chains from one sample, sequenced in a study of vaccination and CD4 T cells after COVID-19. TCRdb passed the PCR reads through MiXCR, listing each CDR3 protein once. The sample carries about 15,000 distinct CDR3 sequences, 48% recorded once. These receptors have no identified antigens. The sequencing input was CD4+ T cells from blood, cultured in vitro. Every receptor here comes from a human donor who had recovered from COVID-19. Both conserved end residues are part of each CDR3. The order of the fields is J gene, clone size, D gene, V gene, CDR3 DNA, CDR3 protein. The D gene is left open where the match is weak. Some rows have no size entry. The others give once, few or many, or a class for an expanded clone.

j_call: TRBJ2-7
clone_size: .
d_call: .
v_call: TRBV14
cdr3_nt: TGTGCCAGCAGCCCCTTGGACACCTCCTACGAGCAGTACTTC
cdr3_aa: CASSPLDTSYEQYF

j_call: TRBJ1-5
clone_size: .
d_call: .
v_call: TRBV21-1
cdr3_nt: TGTGCCGGAATACAGGGTGCCCCCCCCCACAATCAGCCCCAGCATTTT
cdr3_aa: CAGIQGAPPHNQPQHF

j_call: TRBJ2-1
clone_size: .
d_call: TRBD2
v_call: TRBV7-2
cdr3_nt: TGTGCCAGCAGCTTTACCTCTAGCGGGGCCTACAATGAGCAGTTCTTC
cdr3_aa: CASSFTSSGAYNEQFF

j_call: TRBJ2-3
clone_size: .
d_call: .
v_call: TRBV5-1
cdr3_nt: TGCGCCAGCAGCCGGTCGGCGGGGTTGGGCACAGATACGCAGTATTTT
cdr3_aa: CASSRSAGLGTDTQYF

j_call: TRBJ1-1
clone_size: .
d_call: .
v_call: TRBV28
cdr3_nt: TGTGCCAGCAGTCCCTCTGGAGGGGGAACTTATGAAGCTTTCTTT
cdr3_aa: CASSPSGGGTYEAFF

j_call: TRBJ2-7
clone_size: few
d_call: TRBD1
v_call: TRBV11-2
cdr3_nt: TGTGCCAGCAGCCCCCTCGGCTACAGGGGCGCCTACGAGCAGTACTTC
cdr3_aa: CASSPLGYRGAYEQYF

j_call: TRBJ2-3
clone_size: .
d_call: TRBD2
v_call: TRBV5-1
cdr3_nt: TGCGCCAGCAGCTTGCCCGGACTAGCGGGAGGAAGCACAGATACGCAGTATTTT
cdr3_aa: CASSLPGLAGGSTDTQYF

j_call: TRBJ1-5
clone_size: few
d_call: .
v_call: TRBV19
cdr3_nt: TGTGCCAGTAGTCGACGGATAAATCAGCCCCAGCATTTT
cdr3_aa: CASSRRINQPQHF

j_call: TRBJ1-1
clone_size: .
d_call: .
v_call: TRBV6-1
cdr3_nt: TGTGCCAGCACTTTATGGGTGGAAAACACTGAAGCTTTCTTT
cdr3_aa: CASTLWVENTEAFF

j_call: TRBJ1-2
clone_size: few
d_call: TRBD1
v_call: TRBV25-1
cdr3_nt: TGTGCCAGCAGACCTGACAGGGGATTACGTGGCTACACCTTC
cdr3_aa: CASRPDRGLRGYTF

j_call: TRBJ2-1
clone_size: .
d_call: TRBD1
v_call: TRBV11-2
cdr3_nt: TGTGCCAGCAGCTTAGTTTGGGCTAGGGGGCCCAATGAGCAGTTCTTC
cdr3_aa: CASSLVWARGPNEQFF

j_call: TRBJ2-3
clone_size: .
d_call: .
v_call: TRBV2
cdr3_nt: TGTGCCAGCAGGGGAACTTTAGCGGATACGCAGTATTTT
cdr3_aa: CASRGTLADTQYF

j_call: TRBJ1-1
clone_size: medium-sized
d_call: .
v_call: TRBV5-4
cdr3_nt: TGTGCCAGCAGCCGGGGGGGTGCTAGGAACACTGAAGCTTTCTTT
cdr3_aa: CASSRGGARNTEAFF

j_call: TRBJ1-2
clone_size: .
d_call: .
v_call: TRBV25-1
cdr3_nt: TGTGCCAGCAGTGAATCGGGAGCTAACTATGGCTACACCTTC
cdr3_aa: CASSESGANYGYTF

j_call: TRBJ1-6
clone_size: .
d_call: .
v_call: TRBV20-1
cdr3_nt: TGCAGTGCCACATTCGGAAGCTATAATTCACCCCTCCACTTT
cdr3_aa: CSATFGSYNSPLHF

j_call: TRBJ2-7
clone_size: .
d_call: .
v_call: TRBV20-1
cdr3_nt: TGCAGTGCCACCGGAGCAAGGGGCGCGGTACCCTACGAGCAGTACTTC
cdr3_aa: CSATGARGAVPYEQYF

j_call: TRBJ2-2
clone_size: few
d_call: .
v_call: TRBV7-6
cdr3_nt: TGTGCCAGCAGCTTAGCGCGTTCAAACAGGGCCACCGGGGAGCTGTTTTTT
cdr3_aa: CASSLARSNRATGELFF

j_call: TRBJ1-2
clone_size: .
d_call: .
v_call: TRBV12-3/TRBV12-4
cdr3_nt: TGTGCCAGCAAAAGGGGGACCAGCTATGGCTACACCTTC
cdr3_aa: CASKRGTSYGYTF

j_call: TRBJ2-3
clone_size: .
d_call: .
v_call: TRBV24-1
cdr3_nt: TGTGCCACCAGGGGGGACGGATTAGATACTAGCACAGATACGCAGTATTTT
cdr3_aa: CATRGDGLDTSTDTQYF

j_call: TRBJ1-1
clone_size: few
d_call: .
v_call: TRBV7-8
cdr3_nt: TGTGCCAGCAGCTTAAGGGGGTCGGACACTGAAGCTTTCTTT
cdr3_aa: CASSLRGSDTEAFF

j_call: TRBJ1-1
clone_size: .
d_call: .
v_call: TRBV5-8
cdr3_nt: TGTGCCAGCAGCCGAGGACAGTCGGCTGAAGCTTTCTTT
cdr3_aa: CASSRGQSAEAFF

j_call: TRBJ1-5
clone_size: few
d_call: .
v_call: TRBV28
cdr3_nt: TGTGCCAGCAGTTTATCCAGGGACAATCAGCCCCAGCATTTT
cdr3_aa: CASSLSRDNQPQHF

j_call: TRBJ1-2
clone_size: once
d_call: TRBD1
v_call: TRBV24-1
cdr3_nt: TGTGCCACCAGTGACCACGACAGGGCGGGCTACACCTTC
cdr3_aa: CATSDHDRAGYTF

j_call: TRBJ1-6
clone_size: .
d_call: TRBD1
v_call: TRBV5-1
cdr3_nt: TGCGCCAGCAGCTTCGACAGGGGCGGGAGATCACCCCTCCACTTT
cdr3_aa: CASSFDRGGRSPLHF

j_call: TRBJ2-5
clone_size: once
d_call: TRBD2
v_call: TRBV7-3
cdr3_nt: TGTGCCAGCAGCTTAGGTCCTAGCGGGGGCCAAGAGACCCAGTACTTC
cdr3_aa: CASSLGPSGGQETQYF

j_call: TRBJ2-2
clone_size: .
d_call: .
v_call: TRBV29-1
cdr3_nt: TGCAGCGTTGTTTTGGGGCGACGGGCGACGAACACCGGGGAGCTGTTTTTT
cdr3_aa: CSVVLGRRATNTGELFF

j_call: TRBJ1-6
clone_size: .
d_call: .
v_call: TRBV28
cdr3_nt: TGTGCCAGCGGAGGGGACTATAATTCACCCCTCCACTTT
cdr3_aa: CASGGDYNSPLHF

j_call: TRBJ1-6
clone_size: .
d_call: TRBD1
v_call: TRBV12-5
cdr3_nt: TGTGCTAGTGGCCCGGACAGGGCCTCCTATAATTCACCCCTCCACTTT
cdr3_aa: CASGPDRASYNSPLHF

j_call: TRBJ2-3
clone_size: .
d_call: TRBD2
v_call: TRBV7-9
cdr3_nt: TGTGCCAGCAGCTTACTCCTAGCGGGAGGTAGAGATACGCAGTATTTT
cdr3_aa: CASSLLLAGGRDTQYF

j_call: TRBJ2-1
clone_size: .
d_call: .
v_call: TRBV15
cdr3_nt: TGTGCCACCAGCAAGACGGTAACTGAGCAGTTCTTC
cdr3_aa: CATSKTVTEQFF

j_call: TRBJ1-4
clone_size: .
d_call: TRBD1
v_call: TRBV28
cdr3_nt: TGTGCCAGCAGCTCAGGGACAGGGTTTGAAAAACTGTTTTTT
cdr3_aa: CASSSGTGFEKLFF

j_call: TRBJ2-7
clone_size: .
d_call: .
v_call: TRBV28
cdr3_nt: TGTGCCAGCAGTTCTCATACCGGGACACGAAGGGGTGGGCAGTACTTC
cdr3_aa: CASSSHTGTRRGGQYF

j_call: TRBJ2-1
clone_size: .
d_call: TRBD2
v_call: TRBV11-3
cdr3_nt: TGTGCCAGCAGTAAGACCCGGACTAGCGGGACCAACTCCTACAATGAGCAGTTCTTC
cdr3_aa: CASSKTRTSGTNSYNEQFF

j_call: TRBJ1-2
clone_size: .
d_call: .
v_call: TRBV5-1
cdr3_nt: TGCGCCAGCAGCTGGGGGTTGACACCGAATTATGGCTACACCTTC
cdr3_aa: CASSWGLTPNYGYTF

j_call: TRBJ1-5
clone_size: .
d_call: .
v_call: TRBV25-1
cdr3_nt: TGTGCCAGCAGTGATCCGGCATCGAACCAGCCCCAGCATTTT
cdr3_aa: CASSDPASNQPQHF

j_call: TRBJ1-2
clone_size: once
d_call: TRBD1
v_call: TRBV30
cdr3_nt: TGTGCCTGGGCTAGGACAGGGGCCTATGGCTACACCTTC
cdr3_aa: CAWARTGAYGYTF